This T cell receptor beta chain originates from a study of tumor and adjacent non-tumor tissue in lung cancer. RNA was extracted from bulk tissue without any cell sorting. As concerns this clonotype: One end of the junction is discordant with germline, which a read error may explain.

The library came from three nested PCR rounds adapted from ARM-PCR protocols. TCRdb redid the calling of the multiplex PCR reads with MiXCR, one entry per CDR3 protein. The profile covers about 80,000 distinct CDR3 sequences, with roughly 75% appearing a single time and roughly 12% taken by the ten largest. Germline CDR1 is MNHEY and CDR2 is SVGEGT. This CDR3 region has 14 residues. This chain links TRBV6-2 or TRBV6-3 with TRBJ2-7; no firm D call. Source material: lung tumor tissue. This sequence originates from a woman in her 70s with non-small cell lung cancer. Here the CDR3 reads CASTIRSLGTEQHF. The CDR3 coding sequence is TGTGCCAGCACCATAAGGAGCCTGGGTACAGAGCAGCACTTC.